A selection of T cell receptor beta chains follows, all from one sample in a study of T cell responses to AZD1222 COVID-19 vaccine. The method was immunoSEQ multiplex PCR; TCRdb's version includes in-frame clones alone and lacks a portion of them. Among 170,000 or so clones listed, 90% to 95% were seen once. The specimen was peripheral blood, collected 28 days after the second dose of the MenACWY control vaccine. These receptors were taken from an adult who received the MenACWY meningococcal vaccine as a control. Each CDR3 is given with its conserved first and last residue. A D gene is named only where the DNA matches it firmly. Clone size, where shown, is once, few, many, or a class for clones that have expanded.

size	J	length	V	D	DNA	CDR3
NA	TRBJ2-7	14	TRBV7-9	TRBD2	TGTGCCAGCAGCCAGAGCGGGGGGGCCTACGAGCAGTACTTC	CASSQSGGAYEQYF
NA	TRBJ1-1	14	TRBV11-1	TRBD1	TGTGCCAGCAGCCGATCCGGGACAGGGGATCAGGCTTTCTTT	CASSRSGTGDQAFF
NA	TRBJ1-6	13	TRBV6-5	NA	TGTGCCAGCAGTACGGACAGAAAATCACCCCTCCACTTT	CASSTDRKSPLHF
NA	TRBJ2-6	15	TRBV4-1	NA	TGCGCCAGCAGCCAAGGTCTCTCTGGGGCCAACGTCCTGACTTTC	CASSQGLSGANVLTF
once	TRBJ1-1	14	TRBV28	NA	TGTGCCAGCAGGTTACAGGTTCCGAACACTGAAGCTTTCTTT	CASRLQVPNTEAFF
NA	TRBJ1-5	13	TRBV6-5	NA	TGTGCCAGCAGTTACGGTTACAATCAGCCCCAGCATTTT	CASSYGYNQPQHF
NA	TRBJ2-1	17	TRBV7-2	NA	TGTGCCAGCAGCGTGCGTCATGGTCCACGACGGTACAATGAGCAGTTCTTC	CASSVRHGPRRYNEQFF
once	TRBJ2-1	14	TRBV5-4	NA	TGTGCCAGCAGCTTCGGGACGCAGCCCCATGAGCAGTTCTTC	CASSFGTQPHEQFF
NA	TRBJ1-1	15	TRBV6-6	NA	TGTGCCAGCGTGACCAGCCGGGGCGGGAACACTGAAGCTTTCTTT	CASVTSRGGNTEAFF
NA	TRBJ2-2	13	TRBV12-3/TRBV12-4	NA	TGTGCCAGCAGTTGGGGGGCTTACGGGGAGCTGTTTTTT	CASSWGAYGELFF
NA	TRBJ1-5	14	TRBV6-6	TRBD1	TGTGCCAGCAGCGACAGGGCTCTCAATCAGCCCCAGCATTTT	CASSDRALNQPQHF
NA	TRBJ1-2	15	TRBV4-1	TRBD1	TGCGCCAGCAGCCAAGATCAGGGGGCAAGCTATGGCTACACCTTC	CASSQDQGASYGYTF
NA	TRBJ1-3	16	TRBV6-1	TRBD1	TGTGCCAGCAGTGATCAGGGGGCTACCTCTGGAAACACCATATATTTT	CASSDQGATSGNTIYF
NA	TRBJ1-2	13	TRBV6-5	NA	TGTGCCAGCAGTTATAACAGAAACTATGGCTACACCTTC	CASSYNRNYGYTF
NA	TRBJ2-1	15	TRBV15	TRBD2	TGTGCCACCAGCAGAGAACTAGCGGGGACGGTTGAGCAGTTCTTC	CATSRELAGTVEQFF
NA	TRBJ1-6	14	TRBV7-2	NA	TGTGCCAGCAGGGACGCGTTAATGGGTTCACCCCTCCACTTT	CASRDALMGSPLHF
NA	TRBJ2-2	13	TRBV12-3/TRBV12-4	NA	TGTGCCAGCAGTTTGGGGGACTTCATGGAGCTGTTTTTT	CASSLGDFMELFF